These 25 T cell receptor beta chains share one sample of origin, sequenced in a study of T cell repertoires in cytomegalovirus infection. Via MiXCR, TCRdb re-called the reads, giving one row per CDR3 protein. The data contain fewer than 200,000 distinct CDR3 sequences, approximately 19% of them seen just once; the ten biggest clones take up about 3%. The sample consisted of PBMCs. The source of these receptors is a human donor in good health (CMV status not recorded). Some clones in this sample may be carry-over from other donors' samples.

This clonotype came up a few times. The chain joins TRBV6-8 to TRBJ2-3; possibly TRBD2 for D (7 bases). The germline V gene has CDR1 MNHGY and CDR2 SAAAGT. This CDR3 region has 13 residues. The V and J ends lost 9 bases and 4 bases respectively, with 14 bases between them. The CDR3 DNA follows: TGTGCCAGTGGACAGCGGGGTGCAGATACGCAGTATTTT. It encodes CASGQRGADTQYF.

This chain connects TRBV25-1 to TRBJ2-7; D is possibly TRBD1 or TRBD2 (5 bases each). Per the germline V gene, CDR1 is MGHDK and CDR2 is SYGVNS. This CDR3 spans 15 amino acids. Deletions cut 6 bases from V and 4 bases from J, with 19 bases between. The CDR3: CASSEGSSSAYEQYF. DNA for the CDR3: TGTGCCAGCAGCGAGGGGAGCTCTTCTGCATACGAGCAGTACTTC.

This clonotype was observed a handful of times. V usage is TRBV6-2 or TRBV6-3 and J usage is TRBJ2-1; 7 positions agree with TRBD1. The germline V gene has CDR1 MNHEY and CDR2 SVGEGT. This CDR3 contains 15 residues. Trimming removed 5 bases from V and 6 bases from J; junction bases left unmatched: 10. DNA for the CDR3: TGTGCCAGCAGTCCCCCAGGACAGGCTCTCAATGAGCAGTTCTTC. As protein: CASSPPGQALNEQFF.

This clonotype showed up just a few times. The chain combines TRBV5-4 with TRBJ2-7; no clear D. The CDR3 has 15 residues. The ends were cut back, 3 bases at V and 1 base at J, with 14 bases in the middle. Germline lookup yields CDR1 SGHNT and CDR2 YYREEE (reference sequence). Here the CDR3 reads CASSSLATASYEQYF. For the CDR3, the DNA is TGTGCCAGCAGCTCCTTGGCCACAGCTTCCTACGAGCAGTACTTC.

The chain joins TRBV27 to TRBJ2-1; perhaps TRBD2 as D (5 bases). Germline V gene lookup returns CDR1 MNHEY and CDR2 SMNVEV (reference sequence). Trimming shortened V by 6 bases and J by 2 bases, and 17 bases separated the two germline ends. The CDR3 contains 16 residues. The CDR3 DNA reads TGTGCCAGCAGCCCCACGGCGGGTGGGGCCTACAATGAGCAGTTCTTC. Translated: CASSPTAGGAYNEQFF.

This clonotype was detected a few times. In DNA, the CDR3 is TGTGCCAGCAGCCACGAGGGGACTAGCGCCGCTGGGGCCAACGTCCTGACTTTC. This sequence encodes CASSHEGTSAAGANVLTF. This chain joins TRBV4-2 and TRBJ2-6; 10 bases line up with TRBD2. V lost 3 bases to trimming and J lost 2 bases; unmatched junction nucleotides: 7. The CDR3 contains 18 residues. Germline CDR1 reads LGHNA; CDR2 reads YNFKEQ.

This clonotype was observed at least ten times. This rearrangement joins TRBV11-2 to TRBJ1-2; a weak D match, TRBD1 (6 bases). This CDR3 is 14 amino acids long. V shed 0 bases and J shed 4 bases, with 9 bases lying between them. Germline V gene lookup returns CDR1 SGHAT and CDR2 FQNNGV. The CDR3 spells CASSLEAGAYGYTF. CDR3 nucleotide sequence: TGTGCCAGCAGCTTAGAGGCAGGGGCCTATGGCTACACCTTC.

J is TRBJ2-5 and V is TRBV19, with D uncertain. Germline CDR1 and CDR2: LNHDA and SQIVND (reference sequence). V was cut by 8 bases and J by 0 bases, with 16 bases left in between. This CDR3 is 15 amino acids long. CDR3 amino acids: CASSPFSWNQETQYF. CDR3 DNA sequence: TGTGCCAGTTCTCCGTTTAGTTGGAACCAAGAGACCCAGTACTTC.

This chain connects TRBV6-6 to TRBJ1-5; TRBD1 is a possible D gene (6 bases). From germline, CDR1 is MNHNY and CDR2 SVGAGI (reference sequence). The CDR3 totals 13 residues. The V gene lost 6 bases and the J gene lost 5 bases, with 11 bases spanning the gap. The CDR3 protein is CASRITGYQPQHF. The DNA for the CDR3 is TGTGCCAGCAGGATTACAGGGTATCAGCCCCAGCATTTT.

V and J are TRBV19 and TRBJ2-5; TRBD1 matches 10 bases. V dropped 6 bases and J dropped 4; count of bases not matched to a gene: 8. The CDR3 is 15 residues long. CDR1 and CDR2 (germline): LNHDA, SQIVND (reference sequence). The CDR3: CASRHKTGGRETQYF. The DNA of the CDR3 is TGTGCCAGTAGACATAAGACAGGGGGCAGAGAGACCCAGTACTTC.

This clonotype came up a few times. The rearrangement links TRBV5-1 to TRBJ1-1; D remains unclear. Looked up from germline, CDR1 is SGHRS and CDR2 is YFSETQ. The CDR3 consists of 14 residues. The V gene lost 6 bases and the J gene lost 2 bases, with 14 bases spanning the gap. The CDR3, as DNA: TGCGCCAGCATGTCAGGCCCAGAAAACACTGAAGCTTTCTTT. Translating gives CASMSGPENTEAFF.

The sample holds many counts of this clonotype. V gene TRBV9 combines with J gene TRBJ2-7; TRBD2 agrees at 10 bases. Trimming took 2 bases from V and 3 from J; bases not matched to a gene: 8. The length of the CDR3 is 16 residues. Germline V CDR1 and CDR2: SGDLS, YYNGEE. The CDR3 nucleotides read TGTGCCAGCAGCGTCTGGTCTAGCGGGAGTCTCTACGAGCAGTACTTC. The encoded protein is CASSVWSSGSLYEQYF.

The chain employs TRBV5-6 and TRBJ1-2; tentatively, D is TRBD1 (6 bases). The germline V and J ends were trimmed by 1 base and 6 bases, with 13 bases remaining between them. Germline lookup yields CDR1 SGHDT and CDR2 YYEEEE. The CDR3 contains 14 residues. The CDR3 DNA is TGTGCCAGCAGCTTGACAGGGTTCGGTGATGGCTACACCTTC. Translated, it gives CASSLTGFGDGYTF.

V and J are TRBV13 and TRBJ1-2; 7 bases align to TRBD1. Germline V gene sequence: CDR1 PRHDT, CDR2 FYEKMQ (reference sequence). Trimming took 4 bases from V and 3 from J; bases not matched to a gene: 8. The CDR3 spans 15 residues. CDR3 residues: CASSSTGTNHYGYTF. Here the CDR3 DNA reads TGTGCCAGCAGCTCGACAGGGACTAACCACTATGGCTACACCTTC.

The rearrangement links TRBV2 to TRBJ1-3, with TRBD1 identical over 10 bases. V lost 1 base to trimming and J lost 4 bases; unmatched junction nucleotides: 22. CDR1 is SNHLY, CDR2 FYNNEI, per germline. CDR3 length: 22 amino acids. The chain's CDR3 is CASSEGEIWTGVGTGVGNTIYF. The CDR3 region has the DNA TGTGCCAGCAGTGAAGGGGAGATCTGGACAGGAGTGGGGACAGGGGTCGGAAACACCATATATTTT.

This chain links TRBV6-6 with TRBJ2-7; D call uncertain. This CDR3 spans 12 amino acids. The germline V gene has CDR1 MNHNY and CDR2 SVGAGI (reference sequence). Trimming stripped 3 bases from V and 10 bases from J, with 13 bases between. As DNA, the CDR3 is TGTGCCAGCAGTTATAATTTTGGGCTTCAGTACTTC. Protein product: CASSYNFGLQYF.

The sample holds many counts of this clonotype. The CDR3 DNA sequence: TGTGCCAGCAGCTTCCTAGATACGCAGTATTTT. As protein: CASSFLDTQYF. The J gene is TRBJ2-3, the V gene TRBV7-2, with unresolved D. With 3 bases removed from V and 5 bases from J, the gap between germline ends came to 3 bases. CDR3 size: 11 residues. Germline V lookup: CDR1 SGHTA, CDR2 FQGNSA.

The CDR3 here is CAARTSGSPYNEQFF. CDR3 nucleotides: TGTGCCGCCCGGACTAGCGGGAGCCCCTACAATGAGCAGTTCTTC. The chain joins TRBV10-3 to TRBJ2-1; 13 nucleotides align to TRBD2. Germline-derived CDR1 and CDR2 are ENHRY and SYGVKD. The CDR3 spans 15 residues. After removal of 11 bases from V and 2 bases from J, the junction contained 6 bases not matched to a gene.

There are a few counts of this clonotype. The V gene is TRBV6-5, the J gene TRBJ2-3, with TRBD1 identical over 11 bases. Germline values: CDR1 MNHEY, CDR2 SVGAGI. This CDR3 is 16 amino acids long. Trimming cost V 4 bases and J 5 bases; bases outside gene matches: 8. The CDR3 bases are TGTGCCAGCAGTTCCGGACAGGGGGCGCATCAAGATACGCAGTATTTT. Encoded protein: CASSSGQGAHQDTQYF.

V usage is TRBV2 and J usage is TRBJ1-2; D is possibly TRBD1 (5 bases). The V and J ends lost 7 bases and 8 bases respectively, with 20 bases between them. In germline, CDR1 is SNHLY, CDR2 FYNNEI. There are 14 residues in the CDR3. This chain's CDR3 is CASNLGTSVLGYTF. DNA for the CDR3: TGTGCCAGCAACCTCGGGACGTCGGTGTTGGGCTACACCTTC.

This clonotype was seen a handful of times. V gene TRBV7-3 combines with J gene TRBJ2-1; D gene unclear. Trimming shortened V by 8 bases and J by 10 bases, and 12 bases separated the two germline ends. The germline V gene encodes CDR1 SGHTA and CDR2 FQGTGA. CDR3 length: 11 amino acids. The CDR3 protein is CASSIGREQFF. The CDR3, as DNA: TGTGCCAGCTCTATCGGCCGGGAGCAGTTCTTC.

The V gene is TRBV29-1, the J gene TRBJ2-4; 7 bases map to TRBD2. V gave up 4 bases and J gave up 4 bases; unmatched junction bases: 10. The length of the CDR3 is 15 residues. Germline lookup yields CDR1 SQVTM and CDR2 ANQGSEA. In DNA form, the CDR3 reads TGCAGCGTTGTGGGCCGGGGGGACCTTAAAAACATTCAGTACTTC. The encoded protein is CSVVGRGDLKNIQYF.

This clonotype was observed many times. The V and J genes are TRBV7-9 and TRBJ2-5, with TRBD1 as a possible D gene (6 bases). The germline V and J ends were trimmed by 5 bases and 3 bases, with 13 bases remaining between them. The CDR3 contains 14 residues. From germline, CDR1 is SEHNR and CDR2 FQNEAQ (reference sequence). The CDR3 DNA is TGTGCCAGCAGCCTGGACAGCAAGAAAGAGACCCAGTACTTC. Translation gives CASSLDSKKETQYF.

This clonotype appeared many times. This chain connects TRBV7-8 to TRBJ2-5; 10 bases match TRBD2. Trimming cost V 5 bases and J 2 bases; bases outside gene matches: 14. CDR3 size: 18 residues. The V gene's germline CDR1 is SGHVS and CDR2 FQNEAQ. In DNA form, the CDR3 reads TGTGCCAGCAGCCGGCCCCTGCTAACTAGCGGGGAGCAAGAGACCCAGTACTTC. This gives the protein CASSRPLLTSGEQETQYF.

This clonotype was picked up a small number of times. The genes are TRBV18 and TRBJ2-7; TRBD1 matches 7 bases. Per the germline V gene, CDR1 is KGHSH and CDR2 is LQKENI. The J segment lost 0 bases and the V segment lost 3 bases, leaving 2 bases of the junction unmatched. The CDR3 sequence is 14 residues long. DNA of the CDR3: TGTGCCAGCTCACCCTCAGGGGGCTCCTACGAGCAGTACTTC. This sequence encodes CASSPSGGSYEQYF.